This entry features one TCR beta chain sequence. No antigen is known for it. Sequencing was performed with immunoSEQ multiplex PCR; in TCRdb, only in-frame clones are kept and a portion is missing. Of approximately 120,000 clones in the sample, roughly 86% were seen once. The entry originates in a study of T cell responses to AZD1222 COVID-19 vaccine. Study results and limitations: Reportedly, close to half of spike-specific TCRs are directed against unmutated variant regions. Females made up more of the donors, who were largely white British, and clonal diversity may have come out too low. Among those given AZD1222, only 5 to 7 were seropositive at baseline. The CD4 TCRs associated with vaccination extended across spike and predominated at 160-218 and 743-854.

The V and J ends lost 1 base and 13 bases, in that order; junction bases with no gene match: 9. Germline V gives CDR1 LGHDT, CDR2 YNNKEL (reference sequence). CDR3 length: 14 residues. The V and J genes are TRBV3-1 (or the pseudogene TRBV3-2) and TRBJ2-1; TRBD2 agrees at 8 bases. The source is an adult in good health. Specimen: peripheral blood, collected on day 0 of AZD1222 vaccination. The CDR3 loop is CASSQARTSMYQFF. CDR3 nucleotides: TGTGCCAGCAGCCAAGCAAGGACTAGCATGTACCAGTTCTTC.